The present T cell receptor beta chain was sequenced within a study of T cell changes during pregnancy in multiple sclerosis. Trimming cost V 7 bases and J 5 bases; bases outside gene matches: 11. Per the germline V gene, CDR1 is SQVTM and CDR2 is ANQGSEA. CDR3 length: 15 amino acids. The method was immunoSEQ multiplex PCR; TCRdb's version includes in-frame clones alone and lacks a portion of them. The sample has 55,000 to 85,000 clones; about nine tenths are singletons. This TCR was sampled from a female donor with multiple sclerosis, enrolled in a pregnancy study. The material was peripheral blood, obtained in the second trimester of pregnancy. V usage is TRBV29-1 and J usage is TRBJ2-1, with TRBD2 matching 10 bases. In DNA, the CDR3 is TGCAGCGCCCAGGTTGAACTAGCGGGAAACAATGAGCAGTTCTTC. Translated, it gives CSAQVELAGNNEQFF.